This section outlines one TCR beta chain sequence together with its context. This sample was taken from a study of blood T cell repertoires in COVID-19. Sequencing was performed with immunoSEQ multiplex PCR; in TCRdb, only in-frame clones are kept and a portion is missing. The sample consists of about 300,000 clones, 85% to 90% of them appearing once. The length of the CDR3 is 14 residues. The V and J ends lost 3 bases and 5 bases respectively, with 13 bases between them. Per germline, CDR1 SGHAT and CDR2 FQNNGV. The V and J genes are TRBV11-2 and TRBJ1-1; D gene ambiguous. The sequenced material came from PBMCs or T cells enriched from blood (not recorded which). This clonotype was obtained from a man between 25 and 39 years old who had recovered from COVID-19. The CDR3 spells CASSLQPRGTEAFF. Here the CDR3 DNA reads TGTGCCAGCAGCTTGCAGCCTCGAGGAACTGAAGCTTTCTTT.